A selection of T cell receptor beta chains follows, all from one sample in a study of blood T cell repertoires in COVID-19. Produced via immunoSEQ multiplex PCR; TCRdb's table is partial and in-frame only. The profile shows about 170,000 clones, roughly 86% of them singletons. Input material: peripheral blood. The receptors derive from a man between 65 and 85 years old with acute or convalescent COVID-19. CDR3s include the opening cysteine and the closing phenylalanine or tryptophan. A D gene is named only where the DNA matches it firmly. Rows may omit the clone size; those that give it use once, few, many or a size class.

v_call	j_call	d_call	clone_size	cdr3_nt	cdr3_aa
TRBV5-1	TRBJ1-2	-	-	TGCGCCAGCACAAAGGACGGAGGGAACTATGGCTACACCTTC	CASTKDGGNYGYTF
TRBV5-5	TRBJ1-2	TRBD1	-	TGTGCCAGCAGATGGACAGGGGGGAACTATGGCTACACCTTC	CASRWTGGNYGYTF
TRBV7-8	TRBJ1-3	-	few	TGTGCCAGCAGCCCACTGTGGGCTTTCTCTGGAAACACCATATATTTT	CASSPLWAFSGNTIYF
TRBV10-3	TRBJ2-2	-	-	TGTGCCATCAGTGTGAACAGAGGACTTCTGGGGGAGCTGTTTTTT	CAISVNRGLLGELFF
TRBV11-2	TRBJ2-7	-	-	TGTGCCAGCAGCTTAGGACTAACCTACGAGCAGTACTTC	CASSLGLTYEQYF
TRBV28	TRBJ1-1	-	-	TGTGCCAGCAGAAACAGGGAATCTGCCACTGAAGCTTTCTTT	CASRNRESATEAFF
TRBV29-1	TRBJ1-2	-	-	TGCAGCGTCTACAGGAATGGCTACACCTTC	CSVYRNGYTF
TRBV18	TRBJ1-6	TRBD1	-	TGTGCCAGCTCACCAGCGACAGGGAGCAATTCACCCCTCCACTTT	CASSPATGSNSPLHF
TRBV19	TRBJ1-3	-	once	TGTGCCAGTAGTATAGACGGGACATCCTCTGGAAACACCATATATTTT	CASSIDGTSSGNTIYF
TRBV19	TRBJ1-5	-	once	TGTGCCAGTAGTATAGAGGCGGGATTGGGCAATCAGCCCCAGCATTTT	CASSIEAGLGNQPQHF
TRBV2	TRBJ2-7	-	few	TGTGCCAGCAGCTCGTTCAAGACTTGGACCTACGAGCAGTACTTC	CASSSFKTWTYEQYF